Below are 9 T cell receptor beta chains sequenced from a single sample in a study of beta chain features in type 1 diabetes. What these receptors recognize is not known. The sequenced template was cDNA made from the entire isolated RNA. The assay was immunoSEQ multiplex PCR, and TCRdb's table has in-frame clones only and misses some. Altogether 55,000 to 85,000 clones are present, around 49% being singletons, with the ten largest covering 0.55% to 0.8%. Study observations and caveats: All four CD4+ subsets from Type 1 diabetes patients carried moderately but significantly shorter TCRB CDR3s.

The sample comprised central memory CD4+ T cells from blood. The receptors originated from a man in his thirties or forties with type 1 diabetes.

The chain uses TRBV7-9 and TRBJ2-1, with unresolved D. The CDR3 runs to 15 residues. V lost 5 bases and J lost 6, with 17 bases in between. Germline assignment: CDR1 SEHNR and CDR2 FQNEAQ (reference sequence). The CDR3 loop reads CASSPPGFVGNEQFF. DNA for the CDR3: TGTGCCAGCAGCCCCCCCGGGTTCGTAGGCAATGAGCAGTTCTTC.

The V call is TRBV7-2, the J call TRBJ2-2; 13 nucleotides agree with TRBD2. The CDR3 has 15 amino acids. CDR1 is SGHTA and CDR2 is FQGNSA in the germline V gene. V was pared by 5 bases and J by 7 bases, with 4 bases of the junction left unmatched. The CDR3 DNA reads TGTGCCAGCAGCCGGACTAGCGGGAGAAACGGGGAGCTGTTTTTT. It encodes CASSRTSGRNGELFF.

This clone was counted between two and nine times. The chain carries TRBV29-1 and TRBJ2-3; 12 nucleotides line up with TRBD2. The CDR3 extends over 16 amino acids. The J segment lost 1 base and the V segment lost 6 bases, leaving 8 bases of the junction unmatched. CDR1 and CDR2 from the germline V gene are SQVTM and ANQGSEA. The CDR3 nucleotides are TGCAGCGTGTACCTCCTAGCGGGAGGGCGCACAGATACGCAGTATTTT. Translating gives CSVYLLAGGRTDTQYF.

In its sample, this clone was seen a few times. The gene calls are TRBV29-1 and TRBJ1-1; 10 nucleotides agree with TRBD1. This CDR3 has 13 amino acids. Germline CDR1 SQVTM, CDR2 ANQGSEA. Trimming took 4 bases from V and 11 from J; bases not matched to a gene: 10. DNA for the CDR3: TGCAGCGTTGGACAGGGGGCGAAGGGGGGGGCTTTCTTT. This codes for CSVGQGAKGGAFF.

The V gene is TRBV19, the J gene TRBJ2-2; D ambiguous. The length of the CDR3 is 14 residues. V was trimmed by 3 bases and J by 4 bases, leaving 9 bases between them. The germline V gene has CDR1 LNHDA and CDR2 SQIVND (reference sequence). CDR3: CASSIGTVTGELFF. CDR3 in DNA: TGTGCCAGTAGTATCGGCACAGTCACCGGGGAGCTGTTTTTT.

The J gene is TRBJ2-3, the V gene TRBV30, with 7 bases fitting TRBD2. CDR1 and CDR2 from the germline V gene are GTSNPN and SVGIG (reference sequence). Germline trimming cut 1 base from V and 4 bases from J; bases unmatched to any gene: 8. CDR3 length: 15 amino acids. Here the CDR3 reads CAWSEAAGSADTQYF. Written as DNA, the CDR3 is TGTGCCTGGAGTGAGGCAGCGGGATCAGCAGATACGCAGTATTTT.

This chain uses TRBV9 with TRBJ2-2; 7 nucleotides align to TRBD1. The CDR3 contains 13 residues. CDR1 SGDLS and CDR2 YYNGEE come from the germline V gene. After removal of 4 bases from V and 6 bases from J, the junction contained 3 bases not matched to a gene. CDR3 DNA: TGTGCCAGCAGCCCAGGGGGAGCCGGGGAGCTGTTTTTT. Its translation: CASSPGGAGELFF.

This clone was detected once. The chain carries TRBV2 and TRBJ2-3, with D unclear. The V end lost 6 bases, the J end lost 7 bases, and 8 bases lay between the germline ends. Germline assignment: CDR1 SNHLY and CDR2 FYNNEI. The CDR3 is 11 amino acids. CDR3 in amino acids: CASRVEHTQYF. In DNA form, the CDR3 reads TGTGCCAGCAGAGTAGAACATACGCAGTATTTT.

The DNA of the CDR3 is TGTGCTAGTGGTTTGGCGGCAGGGGACAGAATTTATGGCTACACCTTC. Translation: CASGLAAGDRIYGYTF. The chain recombines TRBV12-5 with TRBJ1-2, with 7 bases aligning to TRBD1. J gave up 5 bases and V 1 base, and 10 bases lay outside the gene matches. The CDR3 has 16 amino acids. CDR1 and CDR2 from the germline V gene are LGHNT and FRNRAP. Full variable domain (missing parts from reference TRBV12-5 and TRBJ1-2): DARVTQTPRHKVTEMGQEVTMRCQPILGHNTVFWYRQTMMQGLELLAYFRNRAPLDDSGMPKDRFSAEMPDATLATLKIQPSEPRDSAVYFCASGLAAGDRIYGYTFGSGTRLTVV.